This T cell receptor beta chain was sequenced in a study of T cells in localized non-small cell lung cancer. Study outcomes and limitations: Appearances in adjacent lung were noted for a median 57 of the top 100 tumor clones. It remains possible that heterogeneity exists, since only one tumor region was sequenced. Longer overall survival was associated with a higher density of T cells in the blood. T cell clonality was highest in uninvolved adjacent lung, above tumor.

Only one count was recorded for this clone. Its antigen is unidentified. Clones were sequenced by immunoSEQ multiplex PCR, and TCRdb holds only the in-frame ones, with some missing. The data show around 30,000 clones, approximately 94% seen once. The sample was peripheral blood, taken before any cancer treatment. This sequence was found in a woman aged 35 to 69 with stage I lung adenocarcinoma.

The CDR3 DNA reads TGTGCCAGCAGCTTACGCGGGACTTCCTACAATGAGCAGTTCTTC. This translates into CASSLRGTSYNEQFF. This chain joins TRBV7-6 and TRBJ2-1; perhaps TRBD2 as D (6 bases). Germline CDR1 is SGHVS and CDR2 is FNYEAQ. There are 15 residues in the CDR3. V gave up 2 bases and J gave up 1 base, with 9 bases separating them.